This T cell receptor beta chain is drawn from a study of T cell responses to AZD1222 COVID-19 vaccine. In the study overall: Doses given second, at about 4 or about 12 weeks, were pooled.

CDR1 SNHLY and CDR2 FYNNEI come from the germline V gene. The CDR3 totals 13 residues. Trimming removed 4 bases at V and 4 bases at J, with 10 bases between. Remarks on this clone: Its antigen remains unknown.

Overall study results and limits: Within unmutated variant regions lay the reported targets of nearly half of spike-specific TCRs. Vaccine-related CD4 TCRs covered spike, predominating at 160-218 and 743-854. Donors were largely white British and mainly female; clonal diversity was possibly underestimated.

Assay used: immunoSEQ multiplex PCR; TCRdb lists only in-frame clones, some missing. The sample has about 130,000 clones; 75% to 95% are singletons. The genes are TRBV2 and TRBJ1-1; no clear D gene. The receptor was derived from an adult in good health. Sequencing used peripheral blood, obtained on day 0 of AZD1222 vaccination. CDR3 nucleotide sequence: TGTGCCAGCAGTGTAACCTTGGGCACTGAAGCTTTCTTT. Translation gives CASSVTLGTEAFF.